The entry below gives a single T cell receptor (beta chain) sequence along with its context. This sample is drawn from a study of blood T cell repertoires in COVID-19. Study details: Both acute and convalescent COVID-19 samples were obtained from the United States, Italy and Spain. Sources were T cells, B-cell-depleted T cells, or PBMCs; the material itself was cDNA or gDNA.

Produced via immunoSEQ multiplex PCR; TCRdb's table is partial and in-frame only. This sample has about 250,000 clones, with over 75% found just once. V lost 3 bases to trimming and J lost 6 bases; unmatched junction nucleotides: 8. Germline V gene data show CDR1 as LNHDA and CDR2 as SQIVND (reference sequence). This CDR3 region has 16 residues. Participants' reported clinical history set cohort assignment. Within 2 weeks of study entry, exposed participants had contacted a PCR-confirmed or clinician-diagnosed COVID-19 case. The V and J genes are TRBV19 and TRBJ1-5; the match to TRBD1 covers 10 bases. The sequence was obtained from a woman aged 40-49 years who had been exposed to COVID-19. Sequenced: PBMCs or T cells enriched from blood (not recorded which). CDR3 sequence reads: CASSMSDRGRVQPQHF. For the CDR3, the DNA is TGTGCCAGTAGTATGAGTGACAGGGGGCGGGTTCAGCCCCAGCATTTT. Together with reference TRBV19 and TRBJ1-5, the CDR3 gives the full variable domain: DGGITQSPKYLFRKEGQNVTLSCEQNLNHDAMYWYRQDPGQGLRLIYYSQIVNDFQKGDIAEGYSVSREKKESFPLTVTSAQKNPTAFYLCASSMSDRGRVQPQHFGDGTRLSIL.